The entry below gives a single T cell receptor (beta chain) sequence along with its context. From germline, CDR1 is LGHNA and CDR2 YSLEER. The V gene lost 0 bases and the J gene lost 4 bases, with 9 bases spanning the gap. The CDR3 has 14 residues. The PCR ran on 60 Vbeta and 13 Jbeta primers. The data were produced by immunoSEQ multiplex PCR, yet TCRdb's version contains in-frame clones alone and is incomplete. The sample lists 110,000 to 150,000 clones, roughly 76% occurring once. The data were obtained in a study of cytomegalovirus exposure and HLA in healthy donors. The V call is TRBV4-3, the J call TRBJ1-2; D gene uncertain. The specimen sequenced was PBMCs. The origin of this receptor is a woman in her forties in good health and CMV-seronegative. CDR3 protein: CASSQELGPYGYTF. The CDR3 region has the DNA TGCGCCAGCAGCCAAGAGTTGGGCCCCTATGGCTACACCTTC.